The clone carrying this T cell receptor (beta chain) was recorded at least ten times. Germline V gene sequence: CDR1 DFQATT, CDR2 SNEGSKA (reference sequence). The CDR3 spans 14 residues. V was shortened by 0 bases and J by 0 bases, with 5 bases between the two germline ends. This record belongs to a study of Graves' ophthalmopathy and Graves' hyperthyroidism. Amplification targeted the TCR beta CDR3 regions, with RNA transcripts as the source material. Amplification began with first-round RT-PCR using HTBI primers, then second-round multiplex PCR was performed. TCRdb itself ran the multiplex PCR reads through MiXCR, one entry per CDR3 protein. There are about 640,000 distinct CDR3 sequences in the sample; over 40% occur only once, and over 2.5% lies in the top ten.

The sequence came from an adult man with Graves' ophthalmopathy. The chain links TRBV20-1 to TRBJ1-4; D uncertain. Specimen: peripheral blood. The CDR3 protein is CSAREAATNEKLFF. For the CDR3, the DNA is TGCAGTGCTAGAGAGGCAGCAACTAATGAAAAACTGTTTTTT.